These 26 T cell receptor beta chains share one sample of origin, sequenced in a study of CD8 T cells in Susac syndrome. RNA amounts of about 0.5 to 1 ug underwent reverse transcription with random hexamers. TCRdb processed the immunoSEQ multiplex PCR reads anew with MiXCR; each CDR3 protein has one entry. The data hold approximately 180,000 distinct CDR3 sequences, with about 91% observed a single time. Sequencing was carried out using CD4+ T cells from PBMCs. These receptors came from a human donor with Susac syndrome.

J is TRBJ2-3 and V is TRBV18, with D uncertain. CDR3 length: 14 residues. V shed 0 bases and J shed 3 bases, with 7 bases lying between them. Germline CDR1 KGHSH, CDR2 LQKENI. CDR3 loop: CASSPPARTDTQYF. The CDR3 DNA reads TGTGCCAGCTCACCACCTGCTAGAACAGATACGCAGTATTTT.

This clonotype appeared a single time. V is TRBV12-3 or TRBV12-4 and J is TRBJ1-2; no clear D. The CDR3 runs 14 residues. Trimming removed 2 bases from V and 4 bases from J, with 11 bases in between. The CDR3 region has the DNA TGTGCCAGCAGTTTAAAGAGGTCGGGCTATGGCTACACCTTC. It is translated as CASSLKRSGYGYTF.

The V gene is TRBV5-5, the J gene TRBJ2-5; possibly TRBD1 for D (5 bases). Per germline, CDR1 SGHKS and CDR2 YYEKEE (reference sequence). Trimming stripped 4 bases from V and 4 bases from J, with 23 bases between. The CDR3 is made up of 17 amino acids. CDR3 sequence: CASSLKSAGNAPETQYF. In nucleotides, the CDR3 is TGTGCCAGCAGCCTCAAATCTGCAGGGAATGCCCCAGAGACCCAGTACTTC.

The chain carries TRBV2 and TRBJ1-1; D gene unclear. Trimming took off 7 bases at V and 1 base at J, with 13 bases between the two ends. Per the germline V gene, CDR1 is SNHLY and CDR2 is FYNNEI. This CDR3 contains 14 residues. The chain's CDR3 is CASKSRDKNTEAFF. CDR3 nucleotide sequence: TGTGCCAGCAAAAGCCGGGATAAGAACACTGAAGCTTTCTTT.

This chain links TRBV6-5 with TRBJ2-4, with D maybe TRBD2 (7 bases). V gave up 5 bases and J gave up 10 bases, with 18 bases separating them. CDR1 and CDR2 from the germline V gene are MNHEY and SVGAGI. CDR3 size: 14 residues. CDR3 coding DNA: TGTGCCAGCAGTCTCGAGAGGGGGGGGCGAATTCAGTACTTC. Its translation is CASSLERGGRIQYF.

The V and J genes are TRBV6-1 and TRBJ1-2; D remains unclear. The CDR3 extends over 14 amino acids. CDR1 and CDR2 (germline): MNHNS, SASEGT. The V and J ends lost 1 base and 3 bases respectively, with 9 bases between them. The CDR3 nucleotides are TGTGCCAGCAGTGAAGAGGTGAAGCACTATGGCTACACCTTC. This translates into CASSEEVKHYGYTF.

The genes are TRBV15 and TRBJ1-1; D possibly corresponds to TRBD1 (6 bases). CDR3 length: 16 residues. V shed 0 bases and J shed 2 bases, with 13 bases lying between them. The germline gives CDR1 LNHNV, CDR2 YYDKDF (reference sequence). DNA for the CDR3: TGTGCCACCAGCAGAGATGCAGGGGCTTTAAACACTGAAGCTTTCTTT. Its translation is CATSRDAGALNTEAFF.

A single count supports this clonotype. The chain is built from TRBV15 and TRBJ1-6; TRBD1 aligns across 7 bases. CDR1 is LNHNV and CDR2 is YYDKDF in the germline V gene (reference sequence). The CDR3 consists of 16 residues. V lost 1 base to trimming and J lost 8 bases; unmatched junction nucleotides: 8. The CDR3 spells CATSRGYRQGDSPLHF. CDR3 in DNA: TGTGCCACCAGCAGAGGCTATAGACAGGGTGATTCACCCCTCCACTTT.

The CDR3 protein is CASSKQANTEAFF. The CDR3 region has the DNA TGTGCCAGCAGCAAACAGGCGAACACTGAAGCTTTCTTT. This sequence joins TRBV7-3 and TRBJ1-1, with D perhaps TRBD1 (5 bases). Germline CDR1 SGHTA, CDR2 FQGTGA. The CDR3 loop spans 13 amino acids. Trimming took 5 bases from V and 1 from J, leaving 8 bases between them.

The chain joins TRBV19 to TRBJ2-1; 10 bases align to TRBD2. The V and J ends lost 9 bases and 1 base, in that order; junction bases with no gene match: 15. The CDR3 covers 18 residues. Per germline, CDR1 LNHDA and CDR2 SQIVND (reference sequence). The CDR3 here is CASDPGSGRAGSYNEQFF. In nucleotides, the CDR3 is TGTGCCAGCGATCCGGGGAGCGGGAGGGCAGGATCCTACAATGAGCAGTTCTTC.

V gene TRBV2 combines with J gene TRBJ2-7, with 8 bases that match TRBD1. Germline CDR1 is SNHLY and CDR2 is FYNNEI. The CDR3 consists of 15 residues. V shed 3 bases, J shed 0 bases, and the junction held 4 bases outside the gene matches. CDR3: CASSDAQGASYEQYF. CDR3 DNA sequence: TGTGCCAGCAGTGACGCCCAGGGGGCCTCCTACGAGCAGTACTTC. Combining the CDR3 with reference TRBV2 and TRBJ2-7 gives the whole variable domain EPEVTQTPSHQVTQMGQEVILRCVPISNHLYFYWYRQILGQKVEFLVSFYNNEISEKSEIFDDQFSVERPDGSNFTLKIRSTKLEDSAMYFCASSDAQGASYEQYFGPGTRLTVT.

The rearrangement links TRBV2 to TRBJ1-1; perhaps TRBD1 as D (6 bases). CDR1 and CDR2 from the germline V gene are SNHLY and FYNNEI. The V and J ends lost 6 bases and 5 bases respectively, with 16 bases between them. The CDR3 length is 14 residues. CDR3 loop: CASRPGTSTTEAFF. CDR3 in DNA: TGTGCCAGCAGACCCGGGACATCCACAACTGAAGCTTTCTTT.

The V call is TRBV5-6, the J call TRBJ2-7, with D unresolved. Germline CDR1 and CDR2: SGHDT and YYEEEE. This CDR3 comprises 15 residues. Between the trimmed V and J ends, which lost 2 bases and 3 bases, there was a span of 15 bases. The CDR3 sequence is CASSLGPGGVYEQYF. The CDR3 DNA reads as TGTGCCAGCAGCTTAGGTCCAGGTGGAGTCTACGAGCAGTACTTC.

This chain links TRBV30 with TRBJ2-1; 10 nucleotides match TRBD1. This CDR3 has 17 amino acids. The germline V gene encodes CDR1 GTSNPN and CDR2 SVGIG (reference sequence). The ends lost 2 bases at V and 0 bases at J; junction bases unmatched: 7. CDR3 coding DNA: TGTGCCTGGAGTAGGGACAGGGGCTCAAACTCCTACAATGAGCAGTTCTTC. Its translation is CAWSRDRGSNSYNEQFF.

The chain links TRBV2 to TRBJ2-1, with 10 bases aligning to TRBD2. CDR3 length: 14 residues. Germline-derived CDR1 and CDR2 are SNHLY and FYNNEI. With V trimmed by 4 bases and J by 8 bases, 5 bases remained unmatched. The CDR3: CASSVNSGRYEQFF. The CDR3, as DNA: TGTGCCAGCAGTGTCAATAGCGGGAGGTATGAGCAGTTCTTC.

CDR3 DNA: TGTGCCAGCAGCTTAGTCCCGGGCGACACAGATACGCAGTATTTT. Translating gives CASSLVPGDTDTQYF. V and J are TRBV7-2 and TRBJ2-3; D call uncertain. Germline V gene lookup returns CDR1 SGHTA and CDR2 FQGNSA. Trimming shortened V by 1 base and J by 2 bases, and 10 bases separated the two germline ends. The CDR3 sequence is 15 residues long.

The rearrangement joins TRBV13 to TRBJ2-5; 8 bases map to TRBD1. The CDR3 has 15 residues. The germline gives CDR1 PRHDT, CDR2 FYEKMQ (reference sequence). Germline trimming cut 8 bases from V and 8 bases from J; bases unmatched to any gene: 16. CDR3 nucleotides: TGTGCCAGCGGTTTGACAGGGGCCTTATCCCCCACCCAGTACTTC. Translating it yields CASGLTGALSPTQYF. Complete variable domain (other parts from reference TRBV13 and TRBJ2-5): AAGVIQSPRHLIKEKRETATLKCYPIPRHDTVYWYQQGPGQDPQFLISFYEKMQSDKGSIPDRFSAQQFSDYHSELNMSSLELGDSALYFCASGLTGALSPTQYFGPGTRLLVL.

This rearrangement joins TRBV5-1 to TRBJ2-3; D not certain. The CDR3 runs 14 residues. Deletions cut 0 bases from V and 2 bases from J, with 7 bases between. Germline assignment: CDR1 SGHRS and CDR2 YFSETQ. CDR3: CASSLAEHTDTQYF. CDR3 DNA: TGCGCCAGCAGCTTGGCGGAACACACAGATACGCAGTATTTT.

CDR3: CASGLSRTGEVRETQYF. The CDR3 nucleotides are TGTGCTAGTGGTTTAAGTCGAACGGGAGAGGTGAGAGAGACCCAGTACTTC. The chain uses TRBV12-5 and TRBJ2-5; D possibly corresponds to TRBD2 (6 bases). Between the trimmed V and J ends, which lost 3 bases and 4 bases, there was a span of 21 bases. CDR3 length equals 17 residues. CDR1 LGHNT and CDR2 FRNRAP come from the germline V gene.

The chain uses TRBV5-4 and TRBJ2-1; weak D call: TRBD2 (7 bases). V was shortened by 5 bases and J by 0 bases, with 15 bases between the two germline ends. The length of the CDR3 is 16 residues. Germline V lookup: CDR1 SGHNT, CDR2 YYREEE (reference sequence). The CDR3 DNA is TGTGCCAGCAGTTCCGCGGGGGCCGTCTCCTACAATGAGCAGTTCTTC. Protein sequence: CASSSAGAVSYNEQFF.

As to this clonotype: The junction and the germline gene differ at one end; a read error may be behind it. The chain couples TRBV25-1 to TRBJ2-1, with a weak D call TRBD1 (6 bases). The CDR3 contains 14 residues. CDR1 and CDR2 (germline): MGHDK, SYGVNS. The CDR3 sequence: CASSYLRAGDNEQF. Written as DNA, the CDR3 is TGTGCCAGCAGTTACTTGAGGGCAGGGGACAATGAGCAGTTC.

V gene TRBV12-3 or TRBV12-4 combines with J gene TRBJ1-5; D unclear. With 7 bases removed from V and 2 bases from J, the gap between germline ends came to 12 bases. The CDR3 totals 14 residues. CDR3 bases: TGTGCCAGCAACGCAAACGGGGGCAATCAGCCCCAGCATTTT. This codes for CASNANGGNQPQHF.

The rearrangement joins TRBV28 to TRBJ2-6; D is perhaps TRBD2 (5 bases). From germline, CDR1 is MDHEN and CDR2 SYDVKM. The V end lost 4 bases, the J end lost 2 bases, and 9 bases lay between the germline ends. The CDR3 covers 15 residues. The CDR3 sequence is CASSSPGTGANVLTF. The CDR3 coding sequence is TGTGCCAGCAGTTCACCGGGGACTGGGGCCAACGTCCTGACTTTC.

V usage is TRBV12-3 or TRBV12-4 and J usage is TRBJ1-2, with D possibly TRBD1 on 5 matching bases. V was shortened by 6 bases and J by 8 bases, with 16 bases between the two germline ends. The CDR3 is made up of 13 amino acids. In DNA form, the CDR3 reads TGTGCCAGCAGCCCTAGGGAGACAGACGGCTACACCTTC. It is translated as CASSPRETDGYTF.

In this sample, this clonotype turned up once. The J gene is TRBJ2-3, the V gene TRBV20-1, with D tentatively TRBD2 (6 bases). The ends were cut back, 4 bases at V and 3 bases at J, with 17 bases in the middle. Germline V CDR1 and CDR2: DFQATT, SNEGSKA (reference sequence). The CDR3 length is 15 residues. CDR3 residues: CSANIGGTLTDTQYF. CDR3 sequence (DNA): TGCAGTGCTAATATTGGCGGGACCCTTACAGATACGCAGTATTTT.

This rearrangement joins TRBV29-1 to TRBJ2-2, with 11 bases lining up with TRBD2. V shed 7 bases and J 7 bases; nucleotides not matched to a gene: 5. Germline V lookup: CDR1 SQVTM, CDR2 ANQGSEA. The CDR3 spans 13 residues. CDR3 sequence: CSALAGVGGELFF. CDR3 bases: TGCAGCGCACTAGCGGGAGTGGGCGGGGAGCTGTTTTTT.